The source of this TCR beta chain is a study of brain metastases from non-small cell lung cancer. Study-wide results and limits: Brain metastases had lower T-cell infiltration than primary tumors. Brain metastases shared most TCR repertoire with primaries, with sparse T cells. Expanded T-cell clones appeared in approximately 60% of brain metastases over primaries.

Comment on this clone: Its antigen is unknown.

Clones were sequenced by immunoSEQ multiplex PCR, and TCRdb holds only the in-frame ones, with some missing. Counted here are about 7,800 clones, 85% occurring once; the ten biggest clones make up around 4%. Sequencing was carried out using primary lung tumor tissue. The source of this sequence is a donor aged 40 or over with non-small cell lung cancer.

For the CDR3, the DNA is TGTGCCTGGAGTTCGGGACTGGCCAATCAGCCCCAGCATTTT. Residues: CAWSSGLANQPQHF. V is TRBV30 and J is TRBJ1-5; a weak D match, TRBD1 (5 bases). CDR3 length equals 14 residues. Germline-derived CDR1 and CDR2 are GTSNPN and SVGIG (reference sequence). The V end lost 2 bases, the J end lost 3 bases, and 11 bases lay between the germline ends.